These T cell receptor beta chains were read from a single sample in a study of cytomegalovirus exposure and HLA in healthy donors. Profiling relied on immunoSEQ multiplex PCR, and the TCRdb table lists in-frame clones only, not all of them. Among under 200,000 clones listed, about 75% were seen once. The sample comprised PBMCs. Receptor source: a woman in her thirties or forties in good health and CMV-seropositive. Both conserved end residues are part of each CDR3. Each record gives: D gene, clone size, CDR3 length, J gene, V gene, CDR3 protein, CDR3 DNA. D genes are given only for firm matches. A row's size may be missing; if present it is once, few, many or a size class.

d_gene: NA
abundance: NA
len: 15
j_gene: TRBJ2-3
v_gene: TRBV5-1
CDR3aa: CASSRTVALTDTQYF
CDR3nt: TGCGCCAGCAGCCGGACAGTGGCCCTTACAGATACGCAGTATTTT

d_gene: NA
abundance: few
len: 14
j_gene: TRBJ2-5
v_gene: TRBV19
CDR3aa: CASSIGRAQETQYF
CDR3nt: TGTGCCAGTAGTATCGGCAGGGCCCAAGAGACCCAGTACTTC

d_gene: NA
abundance: NA
len: 14
j_gene: TRBJ2-7
v_gene: TRBV5-1
CDR3aa: CASSPDGTPYEQYF
CDR3nt: TGCGCCAGCAGCCCGGATGGGACACCATACGAGCAGTACTTC

d_gene: TRBD2
abundance: NA
len: 18
j_gene: TRBJ2-3
v_gene: TRBV2
CDR3aa: CASSLTAGGGPSTDTQYF
CDR3nt: TGTGCCAGCAGCCTTACAGCGGGGGGGGGTCCTAGCACAGATACGCAGTATTTT

d_gene: NA
abundance: NA
len: 13
j_gene: TRBJ2-7
v_gene: TRBV7-9
CDR3aa: CASSLGTTYEQYF
CDR3nt: TGTGCCAGCAGCCTCGGGACAACCTACGAGCAGTACTTC

d_gene: TRBD2
abundance: NA
len: 15
j_gene: TRBJ2-5
v_gene: TRBV19
CDR3aa: CASSSRAREWETQYF
CDR3nt: TGTGCCAGTAGTTCGAGGGCGCGGGAGTGGGAGACCCAGTACTTC

d_gene: TRBD2
abundance: NA
len: 17
j_gene: TRBJ2-2
v_gene: TRBV9
CDR3aa: CASSVTLAGGSTGELFF
CDR3nt: TGTGCCAGCAGCGTGACACTAGCGGGAGGATCCACCGGGGAGCTGTTTTTT

d_gene: TRBD1
abundance: NA
len: 17
j_gene: TRBJ2-3
v_gene: TRBV5-1
CDR3aa: CASTPSRDSRFTDTQYF
CDR3nt: TGCGCCAGCACCCCCAGTCGGGACAGCCGCTTCACAGATACGCAGTATTTT

d_gene: TRBD1
abundance: NA
len: 15
j_gene: TRBJ2-2
v_gene: TRBV5-1
CDR3aa: CASSFSGTGTGELFF
CDR3nt: TGCGCCAGCTCCTTCTCCGGGACAGGGACCGGGGAGCTGTTTTTT

d_gene: NA
abundance: few
len: 13
j_gene: TRBJ1-1
v_gene: TRBV5-1
CDR3aa: CASSINRNTEAFF
CDR3nt: TGCGCCAGCAGCATCAACAGGAACACTGAAGCTTTCTTT

d_gene: TRBD1
abundance: NA
len: 15
j_gene: TRBJ1-4
v_gene: TRBV6-5
CDR3aa: CASSYTTGSNEKLFF
CDR3nt: TGTGCCAGCAGTTACACGACAGGGTCTAATGAAAAACTGTTTTTT

d_gene: TRBD1
abundance: NA
len: 14
j_gene: TRBJ1-4
v_gene: TRBV7-9
CDR3aa: CASRSGTGREKLFF
CDR3nt: TGTGCCAGCAGGTCCGGGACAGGACGCGAAAAACTGTTTTTT

d_gene: NA
abundance: NA
len: 14
j_gene: TRBJ1-1
v_gene: TRBV5-4
CDR3aa: CASRIDLGNTEAFF
CDR3nt: TGTGCCAGCAGAATAGACCTAGGGAACACTGAAGCTTTCTTT

d_gene: TRBD1
abundance: NA
len: 13
j_gene: TRBJ2-7
v_gene: TRBV5-1
CDR3aa: CASSQGQPGEQYF
CDR3nt: TGCGCCAGCAGCCAGGGACAGCCGGGGGAGCAGTACTTC

d_gene: NA
abundance: once
len: 12
j_gene: TRBJ2-5
v_gene: TRBV15
CDR3aa: CATSRSQETQYF
CDR3nt: TGTGCCACCAGCAGATCACAAGAGACCCAGTACTTC

d_gene: TRBD2
abundance: NA
len: 14
j_gene: TRBJ2-1
v_gene: TRBV27
CDR3aa: CASSSGLAVGEQFF
CDR3nt: TGTGCCAGCAGTAGCGGGCTAGCGGTGGGGGAGCAGTTCTTC

d_gene: NA
abundance: NA
len: 13
j_gene: TRBJ2-2
v_gene: TRBV5-4
CDR3aa: CASSLVGTGELFF
CDR3nt: TGTGCCAGCAGCTTGGTCGGGACCGGGGAGCTGTTTTTT

d_gene: TRBD2
abundance: NA
len: 15
j_gene: TRBJ2-7
v_gene: TRBV28
CDR3aa: CASSQAGVFSYEQYF
CDR3nt: TGTGCCAGCAGTCAAGCGGGAGTGTTTTCCTACGAGCAGTACTTC

d_gene: NA
abundance: few
len: 12
j_gene: TRBJ2-1
v_gene: TRBV4-2
CDR3aa: CASSQRSGEQFF
CDR3nt: TGTGCCAGCAGCCAACGGAGCGGTGAGCAGTTCTTC

d_gene: NA
abundance: NA
len: 13
j_gene: TRBJ2-1
v_gene: TRBV5-6
CDR3aa: CASSSFTTSEQFF
CDR3nt: TGTGCCAGCAGCTCTTTCACCACCAGTGAGCAGTTCTTC

d_gene: NA
abundance: NA
len: 13
j_gene: TRBJ2-7
v_gene: TRBV5-1
CDR3aa: CASSFGGGDEQYF
CDR3nt: TGCGCCAGCAGCTTTGGGGGAGGCGACGAGCAGTACTTC

d_gene: NA
abundance: NA
len: 13
j_gene: TRBJ2-7
v_gene: TRBV5-1
CDR3aa: CASRQGSPYEQYF
CDR3nt: TGCGCCAGCAGACAGGGCAGCCCCTACGAGCAGTACTTC

d_gene: NA
abundance: NA
len: 12
j_gene: TRBJ2-3
v_gene: TRBV7-9
CDR3aa: CASSLDSGDSPF
CDR3nt: TGTGCCAGCAGCTTAGATTCGGGTGACAGCCCTTTT

d_gene: TRBD2
abundance: few
len: 17
j_gene: TRBJ2-3
v_gene: TRBV27
CDR3aa: CASSSTTLAWGTDTQYF
CDR3nt: TGTGCCAGCAGTTCCACTACACTAGCGTGGGGCACAGATACGCAGTATTTT

d_gene: TRBD2
abundance: once
len: 17
j_gene: TRBJ2-1
v_gene: TRBV29-1
CDR3aa: CSVELAGVFFSYNEQFF
CDR3nt: TGCAGCGTTGAACTAGCGGGAGTTTTCTTCTCCTACAATGAGCAGTTCTTC

d_gene: TRBD1
abundance: NA
len: 15
j_gene: TRBJ2-3
v_gene: TRBV6-6
CDR3aa: CASRITGDVTDTQYF
CDR3nt: TGTGCCAGCAGGATCACAGGGGACGTCACAGATACGCAGTATTTT

d_gene: TRBD1
abundance: few
len: 15
j_gene: TRBJ1-1
v_gene: TRBV18
CDR3aa: CASSQLDRGNTEAFF
CDR3nt: TGTGCCAGCTCACAGCTGGACAGGGGGAACACTGAAGCTTTCTTT

d_gene: TRBD1
abundance: few
len: 15
j_gene: TRBJ2-1
v_gene: TRBV6-1
CDR3aa: CASKSTGDPYNEQFF
CDR3nt: TGTGCCAGCAAGAGTACAGGGGACCCCTACAATGAGCAGTTCTTC

d_gene: TRBD2
abundance: NA
len: 18
j_gene: TRBJ2-7
v_gene: TRBV7-2
CDR3aa: CASSQDPIQLAGAYEQYF
CDR3nt: TGTGCCAGCAGCCAAGATCCAATTCAGCTAGCGGGGGCCTACGAGCAGTACTTC

d_gene: NA
abundance: NA
len: 14
j_gene: TRBJ2-1
v_gene: TRBV9
CDR3aa: CASSVGGSVNEQFF
CDR3nt: TGTGCCAGCAGCGTAGGTGGTAGCGTGAATGAGCAGTTCTTC

d_gene: TRBD1
abundance: NA
len: 14
j_gene: TRBJ1-4
v_gene: TRBV7-2
CDR3aa: CASSLEDRSEKLFF
CDR3nt: TGTGCCAGCAGCTTAGAGGACAGGTCTGAAAAACTGTTTTTT

d_gene: TRBD1
abundance: NA
len: 13
j_gene: TRBJ2-1
v_gene: TRBV9
CDR3aa: CASSVPGGAEQFF
CDR3nt: TGTGCCAGCAGCGTCCCAGGGGGCGCTGAGCAGTTCTTC

d_gene: TRBD2
abundance: NA
len: 13
j_gene: TRBJ2-7
v_gene: TRBV28
CDR3aa: CASSPRGGHEQYF
CDR3nt: TGTGCCAGCAGTCCTCGGGGGGGCCACGAGCAGTACTTC

d_gene: TRBD2
abundance: NA
len: 14
j_gene: TRBJ2-5
v_gene: TRBV29-1
CDR3aa: CSGITRLAGETQYF
CDR3nt: TGCAGCGGGATTACCCGACTAGCGGGAGAGACCCAGTACTTC

d_gene: TRBD2
abundance: NA
len: 14
j_gene: TRBJ2-1
v_gene: TRBV29-1
CDR3aa: CSVEVSGSHNEQFF
CDR3nt: TGCAGCGTTGAAGTTAGCGGGAGCCACAATGAGCAGTTCTTC

d_gene: NA
abundance: NA
len: 16
j_gene: TRBJ2-7
v_gene: TRBV5-1
CDR3aa: CASSLNLGARRYEQYF
CDR3nt: TGCGCCAGCAGCTTGAATTTAGGGGCGCGACGCTACGAGCAGTACTTC

d_gene: TRBD2
abundance: few
len: 18
j_gene: TRBJ2-1
v_gene: TRBV7-9
CDR3aa: CASSSTNLLAGAYNEQFF
CDR3nt: TGTGCCAGCAGCTCGACTAACCTACTAGCGGGAGCCTACAATGAGCAGTTCTTC

d_gene: NA
abundance: NA
len: 13
j_gene: TRBJ2-7
v_gene: TRBV28
CDR3aa: CASFPLGAYEQYF
CDR3nt: TGTGCCAGCTTTCCCCTGGGAGCCTACGAGCAGTACTTC

d_gene: TRBD1
abundance: NA
len: 15
j_gene: TRBJ2-2
v_gene: TRBV10-3
CDR3aa: CAIRGQGSNTGELFF
CDR3nt: TGTGCCATCAGGGGACAGGGGTCAAACACCGGGGAGCTGTTTTTT

d_gene: TRBD2
abundance: few
len: 16
j_gene: TRBJ2-7
v_gene: TRBV4-2
CDR3aa: CASSQEQTTRGDEQYF
CDR3nt: TGTGCCAGCAGCCAAGAACAGACCACACGGGGGGACGAGCAGTACTTC

d_gene: NA
abundance: once
len: 15
j_gene: TRBJ1-2
v_gene: TRBV6-6
CDR3aa: CASSYSKGADDGYTF
CDR3nt: TGTGCCAGCAGTTACTCGAAAGGGGCGGACGATGGCTACACCTTC

d_gene: TRBD2
abundance: NA
len: 13
j_gene: TRBJ2-1
v_gene: TRBV5-4
CDR3aa: CASSSPGTSGLFF
CDR3nt: TGTGCCAGCAGCTCGCCAGGGACTAGCGGGTTGTTCTTC